This T cell receptor beta chain was observed in a study of CD4 T cells in relation to SARS-CoV-2 and coronaviruses (dated by TCRdb to the early 2020s). About the full investigation: In the ViraFEST assay, PBMCs were grown with antigen for about eleven days, and TCR beta CDR3s were then sequenced to identify antigen-specific clonal expansions. A different, Illumina-based TCR-beta assay was used to sequence expansion assays from other donors in the study. At the level of individual TCR clonotypes, the study measured memory CD4+ T cell crossreactivity between SARS-CoV-2 spike protein and common cold coronavirus spike proteins. An HIV-1 Nef peptide pool or a culture without peptide was used as the negative reference condition. Samples from a few pre-COVID donors and the naive versus memory experiments were sequenced with the Adaptive Biotechnologies TCR-sequencing kit; other data were Illumina-based. HLA restriction was mapped for shared crossreactive spike epitopes using patient-derived lymphoblastoid cell lines. What the work shows at the level of the full study, not this receptor alone: Crossreactive clones showed significantly weaker SARS-CoV-2-driven expansion than monoreactive clones, consistent with antigenic imprinting. Because the crossreactivity analysis focused on spike protein, crossreactivity against other viral proteins was not assessed. Roughly 64% of donors had memory CD4+ clonotypes that crossrecognized SARS-CoV-2 and at least one common cold coronavirus spike. Pre-pandemic and post-infection samples were not both contributed by any donor, so tracing of the source of pre-existing responses was limited. The study was constrained by small numbers of patients and of tested TCRs.

CD4+ T cells from unexposed donors were collected before the COVID-19 pandemic (2011-2018). Following 10 days of culture, the EasySep CD4+ T cell isolation kit was used to isolate CD4+ T cells. As cell numbers permitted, CD4+ T cells from unexposed donors were tested for reactivity to SARS-CoV-2 S and N and to four common cold coronavirus spike pools. Each well received about 2 million PBMCs, cultured in IMDM supplemented with approximately 5.3% human AB serum and about 9.2 IU/ml IL-2. Half of the culture medium was replaced with fresh IL-2-containing medium on days 3 and 7. Each peptide culture condition was generally run in triplicate replicate wells. Leukapheresis product for the unexposed donors was purchased commercially. PBMCs were isolated from leukapheresis product or whole blood by Ficoll-Paque PLUS gradient centrifugation. PBMCs were either cryopreserved at -140°C or used fresh in the expansion assay. The QIAamp Micro DNA Kit was used to extract genomic DNA from the CD4+ T cells.

This clone was seen a handful of times. Its specific antigen is unknown. No base quality information exists; no much larger clone differs at one position. CDR1 KGHSH and CDR2 LQKENI were looked up in the germline V gene. The V and J ends are trimmed by 0 bases and 2 bases, leaving 11 bases between them. Its CDR3 holds 16 amino acids, cysteine through phenylalanine. Just CDR3 DNA is preserved here, 48 bases in frame from base 1. The library was made by the immunoSEQ multiplex PCR assay. Under the source paper's analysis protocol: During preprocessing, nonproductive sequences were removed, along with CDR3s that did not begin with C, did not end with F or W, or were shorter than 7 amino acids. The MANAFEST web app identified antigen-specific clonotypes based on expansion compared with the reference and other culture wells. A clone counted as positive if significantly expanded in 2 of 3 replicate wells versus the reference culture at FDR below 0.05. For a clone to be considered positive, significant expansion relative to all other tandem wells and an odds ratio above 5 were also required. After three terminal residues were trimmed from each end, CDR3 homology was quantified as pairwise Levenshtein distance using the stringdist R package. Entries here come from immuneACCESS through TCRdb and include only in-frame sequences with V and J called. Some clones fail to appear in such tables; in the studies checked, an unresolved V gene covers under half of the shortfall, and the cause of the remainder is unknown. From that table come the V and J calls and clone size; the DNA was used to work out D and trimming. This sample holds some 29,000 clones; around 80% were observed only once. Together, the top ten hold approximately 15% of the sample.

The chain is made from TRBV18 and TRBJ2-1; no D gene call is confident. The sequence was collected from a human donor in good health. Specimen: CD4+ T cells from PBMCs, cultured in vitro. The DNA sequence is as follows: TGTGCCAGCTCACCACCAAGTAGCCGCCCCTACAATGAGCAGTTCTTC. Its protein product is CASSPPSSRPYNEQFF.